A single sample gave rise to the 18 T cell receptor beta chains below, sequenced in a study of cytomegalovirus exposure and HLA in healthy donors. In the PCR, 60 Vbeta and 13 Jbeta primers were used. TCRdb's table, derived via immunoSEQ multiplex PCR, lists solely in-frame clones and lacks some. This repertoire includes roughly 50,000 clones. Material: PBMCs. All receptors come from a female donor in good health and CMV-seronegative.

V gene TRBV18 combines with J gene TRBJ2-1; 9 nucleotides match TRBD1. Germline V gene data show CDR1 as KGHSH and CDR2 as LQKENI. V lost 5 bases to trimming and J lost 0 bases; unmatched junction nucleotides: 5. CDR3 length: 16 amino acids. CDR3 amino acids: CASSATGGASYNEQFF. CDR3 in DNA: TGTGCCAGCTCAGCAACAGGGGGCGCCTCCTACAATGAGCAGTTCTTC. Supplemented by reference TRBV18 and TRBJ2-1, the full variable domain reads NAGVMQNPRHLVRRRGQEARLRCSPMKGHSHVYWYRQLPEEGLKFMVYLQKENIIDESGMPKERFSAEFPKEGPSILRIQQVVRGDSAAYFCASSATGGASYNEQFFGPGTRLTVL.

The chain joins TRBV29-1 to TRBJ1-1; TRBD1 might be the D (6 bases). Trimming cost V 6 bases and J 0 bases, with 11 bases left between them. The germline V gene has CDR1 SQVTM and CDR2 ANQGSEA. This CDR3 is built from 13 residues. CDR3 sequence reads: CSVHRVLNTEAFF. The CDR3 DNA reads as TGCAGCGTCCACAGGGTTTTGAACACTGAAGCTTTCTTT.

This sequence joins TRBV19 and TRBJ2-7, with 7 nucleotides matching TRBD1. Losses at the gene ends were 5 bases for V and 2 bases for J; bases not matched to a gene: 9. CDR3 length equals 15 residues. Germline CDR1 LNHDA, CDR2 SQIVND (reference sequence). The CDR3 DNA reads TGTGCCAGTAGTCGTGCGACAGGGTCCACCTACGAGCAGTACTTC. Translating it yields CASSRATGSTYEQYF.

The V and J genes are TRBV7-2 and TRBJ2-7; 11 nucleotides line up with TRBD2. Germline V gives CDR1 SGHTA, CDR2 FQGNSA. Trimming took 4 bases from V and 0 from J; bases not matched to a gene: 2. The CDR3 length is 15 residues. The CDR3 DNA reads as TGTGCCAGCAGCTCCGGGACTAGCGGCTCCTACGAGCAGTACTTC. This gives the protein CASSSGTSGSYEQYF. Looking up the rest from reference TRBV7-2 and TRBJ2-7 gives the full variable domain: GAGVSQSPSNKVTEKGKDVELRCDPISGHTALYWYRQSLGQGLEFLIYFQGNSAPDKSGLPSDRFSAERTGGSVSTLTIQRTQQEDSAVYLCASSSGTSGSYEQYFGPGTRLTVT.

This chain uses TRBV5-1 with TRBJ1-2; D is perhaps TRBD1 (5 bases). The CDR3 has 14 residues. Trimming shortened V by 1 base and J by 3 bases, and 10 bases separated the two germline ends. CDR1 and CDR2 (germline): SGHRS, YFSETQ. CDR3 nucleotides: TGCGCCAGCAGCTTGTGGGGCCGAGACTATGGCTACACCTTC. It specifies CASSLWGRDYGYTF.

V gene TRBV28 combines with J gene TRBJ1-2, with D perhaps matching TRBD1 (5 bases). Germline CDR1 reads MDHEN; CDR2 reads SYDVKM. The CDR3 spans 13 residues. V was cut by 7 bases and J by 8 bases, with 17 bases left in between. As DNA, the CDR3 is TGTGCCAGCATTGATCCAAGGGGTAGGGGCTACACCTTC. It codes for CASIDPRGRGYTF.

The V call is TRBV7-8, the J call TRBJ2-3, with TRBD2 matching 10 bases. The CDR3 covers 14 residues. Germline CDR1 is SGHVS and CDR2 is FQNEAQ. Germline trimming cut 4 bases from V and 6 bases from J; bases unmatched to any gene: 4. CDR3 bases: TGTGCCAGCAGCTGGCGTAGCGGGGGGGATACGCAGTATTTT. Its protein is CASSWRSGGDTQYF.

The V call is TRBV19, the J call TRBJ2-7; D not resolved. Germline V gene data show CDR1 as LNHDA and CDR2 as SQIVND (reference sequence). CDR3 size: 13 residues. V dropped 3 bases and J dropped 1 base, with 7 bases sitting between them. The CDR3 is CASSIQASYEQYF. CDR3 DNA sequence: TGTGCCAGTAGTATCCAAGCTTCCTACGAGCAGTACTTC.

CDR3 bases: TGTGCCAGCAGCGTAGGCGGAGGACGGGGGAGCACAGATACGCAGTATTTT. Encoded protein: CASSVGGGRGSTDTQYF. The chain is built from TRBV9 and TRBJ2-3; possible D gene TRBD2, 6 bases. Trimming took 0 bases from V and 0 from J, leaving 14 bases between them. Looked up from germline, CDR1 is SGDLS and CDR2 is YYNGEE. This CDR3 is built from 17 residues.

The CDR3 DNA reads as TGTGCCAGCAGCCCTACCGTGCAGGGAAGGGGGCCCCTCCACTTT. Protein: CASSPTVQGRGPLHF. The chain uses TRBV4-2 and TRBJ1-6; perhaps TRBD1 as D (6 bases). The V gene lost 4 bases and the J gene lost 13 bases, with 20 bases spanning the gap. This CDR3 comprises 15 residues. Per the germline V gene, CDR1 is LGHNA and CDR2 is YNFKEQ.

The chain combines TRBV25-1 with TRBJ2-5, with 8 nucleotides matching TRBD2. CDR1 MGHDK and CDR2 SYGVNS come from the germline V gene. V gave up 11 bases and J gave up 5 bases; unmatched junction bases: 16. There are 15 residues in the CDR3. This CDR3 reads CAYSATGGLGETQYF. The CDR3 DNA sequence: TGTGCCTACAGCGCGACGGGGGGGTTAGGTGAGACCCAGTACTTC.

The CDR3 bases are TGTGCCAGCAGGGTAACGGAACAGGGTTATGCCGGGGAGCTGTTTTTT. Translation gives CASRVTEQGYAGELFF. The chain recombines TRBV7-3 with TRBJ2-2, with D tentatively TRBD1 (6 bases). V was trimmed by 6 bases and J by 6 bases, leaving 20 bases between them. CDR3 length: 16 amino acids. The V gene's germline CDR1 is SGHTA and CDR2 FQGTGA.

The DNA for the CDR3 is TGTGCCAGTAGTATTGAAACAGGGGTTGAAAAACTGTTTTTT. It encodes CASSIETGVEKLFF. The chain couples TRBV19 to TRBJ1-4; 7 positions agree with TRBD1. Germline lookup yields CDR1 LNHDA and CDR2 SQIVND (reference sequence). The CDR3 loop spans 14 amino acids. J was trimmed by 7 bases and V by 3 bases; bases with no gene match: 5.

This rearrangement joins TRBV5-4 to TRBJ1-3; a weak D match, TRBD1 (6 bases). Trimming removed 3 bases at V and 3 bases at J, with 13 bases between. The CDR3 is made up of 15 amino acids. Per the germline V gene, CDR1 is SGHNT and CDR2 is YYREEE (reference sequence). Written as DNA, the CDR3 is TGTGCCAGCAGCTCAGTCGAGACAGGTGGAAACACCATATATTTT. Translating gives CASSSVETGGNTIYF.

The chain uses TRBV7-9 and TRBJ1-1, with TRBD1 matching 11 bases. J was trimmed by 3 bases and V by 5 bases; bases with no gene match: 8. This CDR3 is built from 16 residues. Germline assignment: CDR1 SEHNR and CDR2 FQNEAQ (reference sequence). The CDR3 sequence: CASSGGPGQGDTEAFF. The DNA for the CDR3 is TGTGCCAGCAGCGGGGGGCCGGGACAGGGGGACACTGAAGCTTTCTTT. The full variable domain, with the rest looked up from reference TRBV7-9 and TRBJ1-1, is DTGVSQNPRHKITKRGQNVTFRCDPISEHNRLYWYRQTLGQGPEFLTYFQNEAQLEKSRLLSDRFSAERPKGSFSTLEIQRTEQGDSAMYLCASSGGPGQGDTEAFFGQGTRLTVV.

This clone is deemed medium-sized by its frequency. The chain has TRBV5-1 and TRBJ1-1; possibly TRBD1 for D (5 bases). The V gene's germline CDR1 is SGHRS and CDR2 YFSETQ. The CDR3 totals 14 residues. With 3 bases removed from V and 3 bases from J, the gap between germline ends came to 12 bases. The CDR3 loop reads CASSSRGGYTEAFF. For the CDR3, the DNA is TGCGCCAGCAGCTCACGGGGGGGTTACACTGAAGCTTTCTTT.

The DNA of the CDR3 is TGTGCCAGCAGCGACGGGACAGGGGGTAACTATGGCTACACCTTC. It translates to CASSDGTGGNYGYTF. This sequence joins TRBV9 and TRBJ1-2; 11 nucleotides match TRBD1. The germline CDR1 and CDR2 sequences are SGDLS and YYNGEE. Unmatched junction bases numbered 2, after V lost 3 bases and J lost 1 base. This CDR3 spans 15 amino acids. Complete variable domain (other parts from reference TRBV9 and TRBJ1-2): DSGVTQTPKHLITATGQRVTLRCSPRSGDLSVYWYQQSLDQGLQFLIQYYNGEERAKGNILERFSAQQFPDLHSELNLSSLELGDSALYFCASSDGTGGNYGYTFGSGTRLTVV.

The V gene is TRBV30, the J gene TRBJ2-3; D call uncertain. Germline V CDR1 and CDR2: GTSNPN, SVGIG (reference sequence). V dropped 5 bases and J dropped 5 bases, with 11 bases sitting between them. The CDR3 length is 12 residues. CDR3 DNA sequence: TGTGCCTGGGGAGTGGCCCAAGATACGCAGTATTTT. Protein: CAWGVAQDTQYF.